These 29 T cell receptor beta chains were all obtained from the same sample, sequenced in a study of shared clonotypes between healthy human individuals. Positive CCR7 selection of CD45RO-negative cells yielded the naive CD8 cells, and terminally differentiated effector memory CD45RA+ cells were excluded. Only in-frame clones appear in the TCRdb table, and some are missing; sequencing was by immunoSEQ multiplex PCR. This sample has roughly 1,800,000 clones, with approximately 94% found just once. The source material was naive CD8+ T cells sorted from blood. Receptors originate from a man between 18 and 35 years old in good health.

This clone occurred once. Other nucleotide sequences in the sample specify the same CDR3. CDR3: CASSVGTGSTDTQYF. Written as DNA, the CDR3 is TGTGCCAGCAGCGTAGGAACGGGGAGCACAGATACGCAGTATTTT. The rearrangement links TRBV9 to TRBJ2-3; D is perhaps TRBD2 (5 bases). This CDR3 is built from 15 residues. Trimming left V 0 bases short and J 0 bases short, with 8 bases between. Germline CDR1 is SGDLS and CDR2 is YYNGEE.

The genes are TRBV6-6 and TRBJ2-5; TRBD2 aligns across 11 bases. V trimming: 6 bases; J trimming: 6 bases; junction bases outside the gene matches: 12. CDR3 length: 16 amino acids. The V gene's germline CDR1 is MNHNY and CDR2 SVGAGI (reference sequence). This CDR3 reads CASRDDLAGGHQTQYF. CDR3 DNA sequence: TGTGCCAGCAGGGACGACTTAGCGGGAGGGCACCAGACCCAGTACTTC.

The chain recombines TRBV4-1 with TRBJ2-3; D unresolved. V dropped 2 bases and J dropped 3 bases, with 6 bases sitting between them. The CDR3 spans 13 residues. In germline, CDR1 is MGHRA, CDR2 YSYEKL. Here the CDR3 DNA reads TGCGCCAGCAGCCAACACCCTACAGATACGCAGTATTTT. It yields the protein CASSQHPTDTQYF.

This chain joins TRBV2 and TRBJ1-2; perhaps TRBD1 as D (6 bases). Per germline, CDR1 SNHLY and CDR2 FYNNEI. V lost 8 bases, J lost 4 bases, and 17 bases lay in between. This CDR3 contains 14 residues. This CDR3 is CASWGHDLRYGYTF. CDR3 DNA: TGTGCCAGCTGGGGACACGACCTTCGCTATGGCTACACCTTC.

The rearrangement links TRBV10-3 to TRBJ2-3, with 8 positions matching TRBD1. With 10 bases clipped from V and 5 bases from J, the junction kept 8 bases outside the gene matches. Germline V gene data show CDR1 as ENHRY and CDR2 as SYGVKD. The CDR3 contains 13 residues. The CDR3 region has the DNA TGTGCCAACGCTGACAGGGGAGGAGATACGCAGTATTTT. It specifies CANADRGGDTQYF.

This chain connects TRBV4-1 to TRBJ1-4; D not certain. V dropped 1 base and J dropped 7 bases, with 10 bases sitting between them. This CDR3 comprises 14 residues. Germline V gives CDR1 MGHRA, CDR2 YSYEKL. In DNA, the CDR3 is TGCGCCAGCAGCCAAGGAGGAGACTCTGAAAAACTGTTTTTT. Its translation: CASSQGGDSEKLFF.

The chain recombines TRBV29-1 with TRBJ2-1; D possibly corresponds to TRBD1 (5 bases). CDR1 and CDR2 from the germline V gene are SQVTM and ANQGSEA. CDR3 size: 12 residues. The V and J ends lost 7 bases and 4 bases respectively, with 11 bases between them. In nucleotides, the CDR3 is TGCAGCGATACGACAGTATACAATGAGCAGTTCTTC. This gives the protein CSDTTVYNEQFF.

This clone was seen at least ten times. V usage is TRBV6-9 and J usage is TRBJ1-2; D not certain. Germline loops: CDR1 MNHGY, CDR2 SVAAGI. This CDR3 has 13 amino acids. Trimming took 11 bases from V and 3 from J, leaving 16 bases between them. The CDR3 DNA reads as TGTGCCCACGATTTTCCGCGGGACTATGGCTACACCTTC. Its protein product is CAHDFPRDYGYTF.

This clone was seen once. The chain is built from TRBV4-3 and TRBJ2-3, with D perhaps matching TRBD2 (6 bases). CDR1 and CDR2 (germline): LGHNA, YSLEER. This CDR3 spans 14 amino acids. V lost 6 bases, J lost 6 bases, and 16 bases lay in between. As DNA, the CDR3 is TGCGCCAGCAGTTTAGCGGAGGGGTCGGATACGCAGTATTTT. Its protein is CASSLAEGSDTQYF.

Concerning this clone: One end of the junction is discordant with germline, which a read error may explain. Within the sample, other DNA sequences also encode this same CDR3. The gene calls are TRBV13 and TRBJ2-7, with D perhaps matching TRBD1 (5 bases). This CDR3 is built from 11 residues. The germline CDR1 and CDR2 sequences are PRHDT and FYEKMQ (reference sequence). CDR3 residues: CASSLGDEQYF. DNA for the CDR3: TGTGCCAGCAGCCTAGGGGACGAGCAGTACTTC.

The table lists this clone with a count of one. The V and J genes are TRBV4-1 and TRBJ2-7; D might be TRBD1 (6 bases). Germline-derived CDR1 and CDR2 are MGHRA and YSYEKL. Trimming stripped 5 bases from V and 0 bases from J, with 14 bases between. This CDR3 has 15 amino acids. The CDR3 protein is CASSIRGHPSYEQYF. The CDR3 nucleotides are TGCGCCAGCAGCATCCGGGGACACCCCTCCTACGAGCAGTACTTC.

The chain recombines TRBV19 with TRBJ2-7, with 8 positions matching TRBD2. Germline values: CDR1 LNHDA, CDR2 SQIVND (reference sequence). CDR3 length: 14 amino acids. V lost 4 bases and J lost 2; bases outside the gene matches: 4. In nucleotides, the CDR3 is TGTGCCAGTAGTAGCGGGAGGTTCCCCTACGAGCAGTACTTC. The encoded protein is CASSSGRFPYEQYF.

The V and J genes are TRBV7-9 and TRBJ2-2, with unresolved D. Germline CDR1 is SEHNR and CDR2 is FQNEAQ (reference sequence). The CDR3 contains 11 residues. V lost 7 bases, J lost 6 bases, and 6 bases lay in between. For the CDR3, the DNA is TGTGCCAGCACCATAGCCGGGGAGCTGTTTTTT. Protein product: CASTIAGELFF.

This clone occurred a few times. The same CDR3 is also encoded by other DNA sequences in this sample. The chain uses TRBV10-3 and TRBJ1-5; D unresolved. The length of the CDR3 is 12 residues. The V and J ends lost 0 bases and 5 bases respectively, with 2 bases between them. CDR1 is ENHRY and CDR2 is SYGVKD in the germline V gene. CDR3 nucleotide sequence: TGTGCCATCAGTGAGTCGGATCAGCCCCAGCATTTT. It is translated as CAISESDQPQHF.

This clone was counted once. J is TRBJ1-4 and V is TRBV6-1, with D possibly being TRBD1 (6 bases). The CDR3 covers 17 residues. Trimming took 4 bases from V and 0 from J, leaving 15 bases between them. CDR1 and CDR2 (germline): MNHNS, SASEGT. The CDR3 coding sequence is TGTGCCAGCAGTGGGACAGTCGGATCGGCAACTAATGAAAAACTGTTTTTT. Its protein is CASSGTVGSATNEKLFF.

The chain uses TRBV19 and TRBJ1-5; D is uncertain. From germline, CDR1 is LNHDA and CDR2 SQIVND (reference sequence). The CDR3 consists of 11 residues. V lost 5 bases and J lost 3, with 2 bases in between. The CDR3 loop is CASSDNQPQHF. DNA for the CDR3: TGTGCCAGTAGTGACAATCAGCCCCAGCATTTT.

This chain connects TRBV7-3 to TRBJ1-1; 7 bases agree with TRBD1. The germline CDR1 and CDR2 sequences are SGHTA and FQGTGA. Trimming at V came to 4 bases and at J to 3 bases, leaving 5 bases not matched to a gene. The CDR3 loop spans 14 amino acids. CDR3 sequence reads: CASSWFRGDTEAFF. Written as DNA, the CDR3 is TGTGCCAGCAGCTGGTTCAGGGGGGACACTGAAGCTTTCTTT.

The chain employs TRBV10-2 and TRBJ2-2; D may be TRBD1 or TRBD2 (6 bases each). Germline V CDR1 and CDR2: WSHSY, SAAADI. Trimming pared 1 base from V and 6 bases from J, leaving 21 bases between. This CDR3 has 18 amino acids. DNA of the CDR3: TGCGCCAGCAGTGAGTGGGGGGCCCAACAAGTAATCGCCGGGGAGCTGTTTTTT. It yields the protein CASSEWGAQQVIAGELFF.

The CDR3 spells CASSLRADVSTDTQYF. CDR3 nucleotide sequence: TGCGCCAGCAGCCTAAGAGCGGATGTTAGCACAGATACGCAGTATTTT. This rearrangement joins TRBV4-3 to TRBJ2-3; a possible D gene is TRBD2 (5 bases). The germline CDR1 and CDR2 sequences are LGHNA and YSLEER. The CDR3 length is 16 residues. Trimming removed 4 bases from V and 0 bases from J, with 14 bases in between.

The V call is TRBV4-1, the J call TRBJ1-6; 9 bases are a match to TRBD1. Trimming at V came to 0 bases and at J to 8 bases, leaving 5 bases not matched to a gene. CDR1 is MGHRA and CDR2 is YSYEKL in the germline V gene. CDR3 length equals 16 residues. In DNA form, the CDR3 reads TGCGCCAGCAGCCAAGATTTGGGACAGGGAGATTCACCCCTCCACTTT. Protein sequence: CASSQDLGQGDSPLHF.

The chain couples TRBV27 to TRBJ2-3; 13 bases match TRBD2. The CDR3 covers 16 residues. V dropped 5 bases and J dropped 4; count of bases not matched to a gene: 6. Looked up from germline, CDR1 is MNHEY and CDR2 is SMNVEV (reference sequence). The CDR3 here is CASSPGLAGVADTQYF. The CDR3 DNA follows: TGTGCCAGCAGTCCCGGACTAGCGGGAGTGGCAGATACGCAGTATTTT.

This chain connects TRBV6-6 to TRBJ1-5, with a weak D call TRBD1 (5 bases). Per germline, CDR1 MNHNY and CDR2 SVGAGI (reference sequence). V lost 2 bases to trimming and J lost 3 bases, with 11 bases between them. The CDR3 totals 15 residues. CDR3 coding DNA: TGTGCCAGCAGTTACCATCCAGGGTACAATCAGCCCCAGCATTTT. It yields the protein CASSYHPGYNQPQHF.

The rearrangement uses TRBV9 and TRBJ2-3; TRBD2 matches at 15 bases. The germline V gene has CDR1 SGDLS and CDR2 YYNGEE. The CDR3 loop spans 18 amino acids. Trimming took 2 bases from V and 0 from J; bases not matched to a gene: 4. As DNA, the CDR3 is TGTGCCAGCAGCGTGGGACTAGCGGGAGGCTCTAGCACAGATACGCAGTATTTT. This codes for CASSVGLAGGSSTDTQYF.

This clone appeared a single time. The V gene is TRBV7-8, the J gene TRBJ1-2; no definite D call. Germline values: CDR1 SGHVS, CDR2 FQNEAQ. This CDR3 is 15 amino acids long. The V end was cut by 2 bases, the J end by 2 bases, with 12 bases between. CDR3 sequence reads: CASSLTNLGNYGYTF. Written as DNA, the CDR3 is TGTGCCAGCAGCTTAACCAATCTCGGGAACTATGGCTACACCTTC.

Remarks on this clone: Other nucleotide sequences in the sample specify the same CDR3. The chain employs TRBV9 and TRBJ2-1; TRBD2 agrees at 7 bases. V was clipped by 0 bases and J by 8 bases; unmatched bases: 5. The CDR3 length is 14 residues. Per the germline V gene, CDR1 is SGDLS and CDR2 is YYNGEE. This CDR3 reads CASSVAGGADEQFF. CDR3 nucleotide sequence: TGTGCCAGCAGCGTAGCGGGAGGTGCCGATGAGCAGTTCTTC. Full variable domain (missing parts from reference TRBV9 and TRBJ2-1): DSGVTQTPKHLITATGQRVTLRCSPRSGDLSVYWYQQSLDQGLQFLIQYYNGEERAKGNILERFSAQQFPDLHSELNLSSLELGDSALYFCASSVAGGADEQFFGPGTRLTVL.

The chain employs TRBV27 and TRBJ1-1; weak D call: TRBD1 (6 bases). In germline, CDR1 is MNHEY, CDR2 SMNVEV (reference sequence). The CDR3 loop spans 16 amino acids. Trimming removed 8 bases at V and 3 bases at J, with 22 bases between. The DNA of the CDR3 is TGTGCCAGCGGTTGGCAGGGGAGGCGGAGTGACACTGAAGCTTTCTTT. Its protein is CASGWQGRRSDTEAFF.

The sample holds one count of this clone. This chain joins TRBV2 and TRBJ2-7, with a tentative D call TRBD1 (5 bases). Germline values: CDR1 SNHLY, CDR2 FYNNEI. The V end was cut by 2 bases, the J end by 1 base, with 9 bases between. The CDR3 has 14 residues. CDR3 nucleotide sequence: TGTGCCAGCAGTGAAAGGCACAGGTCCTACGAGCAGTACTTC. This codes for CASSERHRSYEQYF.

This clone was found a few times. Other DNA sequences in the same sample also yield this CDR3. V is TRBV27 and J is TRBJ2-7; D unresolved. The CDR3 covers 13 residues. CDR1 and CDR2 from the germline V gene are MNHEY and SMNVEV (reference sequence). The V and J ends lost 2 bases and 3 bases respectively, with 8 bases between them. CDR3 DNA sequence: TGTGCCAGCAGTTTAGTGGGCGGCTACGAGCAGTACTTC. Protein product: CASSLVGGYEQYF.

This chain joins TRBV4-1 and TRBJ2-1; the D is unclear. V was shortened by 7 bases and J by 6 bases, with 10 bases between the two germline ends. The CDR3 is made up of 12 amino acids. The germline V gene encodes CDR1 MGHRA and CDR2 YSYEKL. This CDR3 reads CASTGPSNEQFF. In DNA, the CDR3 is TGCGCCAGCACGGGCCCTAGCAATGAGCAGTTCTTC.